The source of this TCR beta chain is a study of tumor-infiltrating lymphocytes in primary liver carcinoma. Study summary: These patients were men and women whose ages were 30 to 69 years. There were tumors of stage T1-T3 N0M0, each 4.2 to 10 cm across.

Total RNA amounting to approximately 460 ng was the source from which TCR beta cDNA was made with a constant-region primer. Three-round nested multiplex PCR performed with slightly modified ARM-PCR produced the TCR beta libraries. TRBV1-TRBV30 forward and Cbeta reverse primers drove the first two roughly 11-cycle rounds. MiXCR, run by TCRdb on the multiplex PCR reads, gives a single entry per CDR3 protein. The table records 200,000 or so distinct CDR3 sequences, 65% of them present only once. Blood RNA originated from unsorted whole blood, with germline DNA additionally extracted. This clonotype showed up many times. Its antigen is still unknown. The germline gives CDR1 LGHNA, CDR2 YNFKEQ. J lost 1 base, V lost 4 bases, and 9 bases had no gene match. The CDR3 is 17 residues long. Points from the study as a whole: With p = 0.039, the top-250-clone fraction in tumors significantly exceeded that in blood.

The chain combines TRBV4-2 with TRBJ2-3; 9 nucleotides line up with TRBD2. The sample taken for sequencing was peripheral blood. This receptor was identified in a woman between 55 and 75 years old with primary liver carcinoma and hepatitis B virus infection. CDR3 DNA: TGTGCCAGCAGCCCAAGCATAGCGGGAGACGGCACAGATACGCAGTATTTT. Its translation is CASSPSIAGDGTDTQYF.